This paragraph reports one T cell receptor beta chain. The sample is drawn from a study of T cell changes during pregnancy in multiple sclerosis. CDR1 and CDR2 from the germline V gene are SGHTA and FQGNSA. The length of the CDR3 is 13 residues. Trimming stripped 1 base from V and 9 bases from J, with 12 bases between. Clones were sequenced by immunoSEQ multiplex PCR, and TCRdb holds only the in-frame ones, with some missing. This sample yields about 70,000 clones, of which around 94% are seen a single time; approximately 0.58% belongs to the top ten. The rearrangement links TRBV7-2 to TRBJ1-2, with no clear D. Source: peripheral blood, taken in the third trimester of pregnancy. This TCR came from a female donor with multiple sclerosis, enrolled in a pregnancy study. The CDR3 sequence is CASSLEVSTRYTF. The DNA for the CDR3 is TGTGCCAGCAGCTTAGAAGTGAGCACCCGCTACACCTTC.